This entry lists 20 T cell receptor beta chains sequenced from one sample in a study of blood T cell repertoires in COVID-19. The assay was immunoSEQ multiplex PCR, and TCRdb's table has in-frame clones only and misses some. This table has 200,000 to 300,000 clones, approximately 86% appearing once. Input material: peripheral blood. These receptor sequences come from a man aged 25-45 years with active or convalescent COVID-19.

This chain connects TRBV7-9 to TRBJ1-2; maybe TRBD1 (6 bases). The germline V gene encodes CDR1 SEHNR and CDR2 FQNEAQ (reference sequence). This CDR3 contains 16 residues. Trimming removed 4 bases from V and 0 bases from J, with 15 bases in between. Written as DNA, the CDR3 is TGTGCCAGCAGCTGGACAGAATCAGGGACTAACTATGGCTACACCTTC. Encoded protein: CASSWTESGTNYGYTF.

This clone has a single count. This chain connects TRBV5-4 to TRBJ1-1; 8 positions match TRBD1. Germline V lookup: CDR1 SGHNT, CDR2 YYREEE (reference sequence). CDR3 length: 15 residues. The V and J ends lost 5 bases and 2 bases, in that order; junction bases with no gene match: 8. In DNA, the CDR3 is TGTGCCAGCAGACAAACCGGACAGGGAAACACTGAAGCTTTCTTT. Translating it yields CASRQTGQGNTEAFF.

The chain employs TRBV4-2 and TRBJ1-2; D might be TRBD1 (6 bases). Germline CDR1 LGHNA, CDR2 YNFKEQ. Trimming stripped 4 bases from V and 4 bases from J, with 13 bases between. This CDR3 has 14 amino acids. Written as DNA, the CDR3 is TGTGCCAGCAGCCCAGGGGTCGGGTTCTATGGCTACACCTTC. This translates into CASSPGVGFYGYTF.

The chain couples TRBV7-9 to TRBJ2-5; 7 bases fit TRBD1. Trimming cost V 7 bases and J 5 bases; bases outside gene matches: 13. CDR3 size: 15 residues. Germline lookup yields CDR1 SEHNR and CDR2 FQNEAQ (reference sequence). The CDR3 protein is CASIKIQGSGETQYF. In nucleotides, the CDR3 is TGTGCCAGCATCAAAATACAGGGGTCAGGTGAGACCCAGTACTTC.

The gene calls are TRBV2 and TRBJ1-3, with 8 bases matching TRBD1. V lost 6 bases to trimming and J lost 2 bases; unmatched junction nucleotides: 3. The CDR3 contains 14 residues. Germline CDR1 SNHLY, CDR2 FYNNEI. This CDR3 reads CASREQGAGNTIYF. The CDR3 nucleotides are TGTGCCAGCAGGGAACAGGGGGCTGGAAACACCATATATTTT.

The V call is TRBV30, the J call TRBJ2-1, with 7 bases lining up with TRBD2. V lost 4 bases and J lost 12; bases outside the gene matches: 9. There are 12 residues in the CDR3. Germline V gene lookup returns CDR1 GTSNPN and CDR2 SVGIG (reference sequence). CDR3 region: CAWNLSGGGQFF. In DNA form, the CDR3 reads TGTGCCTGGAACCTATCGGGCGGGGGGCAGTTCTTC.

The V gene is TRBV10-2, the J gene TRBJ2-3, with no clear D. The CDR3 runs to 13 residues. Trimming stripped 8 bases from V and 11 bases from J, with 20 bases between. Looked up from germline, CDR1 is WSHSY and CDR2 is SAAADI. CDR3 nucleotides: TGCGCCAGCGCCGCCAACCGGTACGTGCAGCAGTATTTT. Protein: CASAANRYVQQYF.

The chain is built from TRBV11-2 and TRBJ1-6, with TRBD1 matching over 8 bases. The CDR3 has 17 residues. The V gene's germline CDR1 is SGHAT and CDR2 FQNNGV. The J segment lost 8 bases and the V segment lost 5 bases, leaving 14 bases of the junction unmatched. The CDR3 nucleotides read TGTGCCAGCAGCCCGATGGGTTCGGACAGGGTGTATTCACCCCTCCACTTT. It encodes CASSPMGSDRVYSPLHF.

This clone was seen more than once but under ten times. Other nucleotide sequences in the sample specify the same CDR3. The V call is TRBV7-9, the J call TRBJ2-4; 13 bases agree with TRBD2. The V segment lost 4 bases and the J segment 1 base; nucleotides outside the gene matches: 10. The CDR3 length is 19 residues. Germline CDR1 SEHNR, CDR2 FQNEAQ (reference sequence). The CDR3 protein is CASSYGTSGESLAKNIQYF. CDR3 DNA sequence: TGTGCCAGCAGCTATGGGACTAGCGGGGAGAGCTTGGCCAAAAACATTCAGTACTTC.

This chain uses TRBV19 with TRBJ1-2, with D hard to call. Trimming cost V 8 bases and J 5 bases, with 12 bases left between them. The CDR3 is made up of 12 amino acids. Germline V CDR1 and CDR2: LNHDA, SQIVND (reference sequence). This CDR3 reads CASLTARYGYTF. CDR3 in DNA: TGTGCCAGTTTGACTGCTAGGTATGGCTACACCTTC.

The V and J genes are TRBV3-1 (or the pseudogene TRBV3-2) and TRBJ2-2; D uncertain. V lost 3 bases to trimming and J lost 1 base, with 6 bases between them. CDR1 and CDR2 (germline): LGHDT, YNNKEL (reference sequence). This CDR3 is built from 14 residues. The DNA for the CDR3 is TGTGCCAGCAGCCACCCTGTGAACACCGGGGAGCTGTTTTTT. It translates to CASSHPVNTGELFF.

V usage is TRBV27 and J usage is TRBJ2-3, with D unclear. Germline V gene sequence: CDR1 MNHEY, CDR2 SMNVEV (reference sequence). This CDR3 contains 13 residues. V lost 0 bases and J 6 bases, leaving 7 bases between the germline ends. CDR3 sequence reads: CASSLSARDTQYF. For the CDR3, the DNA is TGTGCCAGCAGTTTATCGGCCCGCGATACGCAGTATTTT.

The genes are TRBV5-1 and TRBJ2-2, with 7 bases aligning to TRBD2. CDR3 size: 16 residues. The V and J ends lost 4 bases and 2 bases, in that order; junction bases with no gene match: 8. Germline values: CDR1 SGHRS, CDR2 YFSETQ. CDR3 sequence reads: CASSNGGGLNTGELFF. The CDR3, as DNA: TGCGCCAGCAGCAATGGCGGGGGACTCAACACCGGGGAGCTGTTTTTT.

This sequence joins TRBV11-3 and TRBJ2-6; no reliable D call. The germline gives CDR1 SGHNT, CDR2 YENEEA. CDR3 length: 14 residues. Between the trimmed V and J ends, which lost 5 bases and 0 bases, there was a span of 5 bases. Here the CDR3 reads CASSPRSGANVLTF. The CDR3 nucleotides are TGTGCCAGCAGCCCTCGCTCTGGGGCCAACGTCCTGACTTTC.

V is TRBV4-1 and J is TRBJ2-3; D is uncertain. There are 14 residues in the CDR3. Trimming stripped 5 bases from V and 0 bases from J, with 9 bases between. CDR1 and CDR2 (germline): MGHRA, YSYEKL. The CDR3 DNA reads TGCGCCAGCAGCTCTCCGGTAAGCACAGATACGCAGTATTTT. It codes for CASSSPVSTDTQYF.

V is TRBV9 and J is TRBJ1-6, with 7 bases lining up with TRBD1. The CDR3 has 15 residues. Germline V CDR1 and CDR2: SGDLS, YYNGEE. The trim removed 4 bases at V and 8 bases at J, leaving 9 bases unmatched. The CDR3 sequence: CASSYLGTVDSPLHF. The CDR3 region has the DNA TGTGCCAGCAGCTACCTTGGGACAGTTGATTCACCCCTCCACTTT.

This chain connects TRBV29-1 to TRBJ2-7; possible D gene TRBD2, 6 bases. This CDR3 spans 11 amino acids. Between the trimmed V and J ends, which lost 4 bases and 5 bases, there was a span of 9 bases. Germline V lookup: CDR1 SQVTM, CDR2 ANQGSEA. CDR3: CSVGDSNEQYF. Here the CDR3 DNA reads TGCAGCGTTGGGGACTCAAACGAGCAGTACTTC.

In its sample, this clone was seen a few times. The rearrangement uses TRBV7-9 and TRBJ2-5; D is possibly TRBD1 (6 bases). Trimming took 0 bases from V and 2 from J, leaving 7 bases between them. The CDR3 length is 14 residues. Per the germline V gene, CDR1 is SEHNR and CDR2 is FQNEAQ (reference sequence). CDR3: CASSLAGTQETQYF. The CDR3, as DNA: TGTGCCAGCAGCTTAGCGGGGACACAAGAGACCCAGTACTTC.

The J gene is TRBJ1-4, the V gene TRBV6-2 or TRBV6-3; D possibly corresponds to TRBD1 (6 bases). The V gene's germline CDR1 is MNHEY and CDR2 SVGEGT. Trimming took 4 bases from V and 8 from J, leaving 14 bases between them. CDR3 length: 14 residues. In DNA, the CDR3 is TGTGCCAGCAGTTCGGGGGGGCTGGACGAAAAACTGTTTTTT. This sequence encodes CASSSGGLDEKLFF.

J is TRBJ2-3 and V is TRBV7-2, with TRBD1 identical over 8 bases. In germline, CDR1 is SGHTA, CDR2 FQGNSA. V shed 4 bases and J 3 bases; nucleotides not matched to a gene: 6. The CDR3 covers 15 residues. CDR3 amino acids: CASSSYRGKTDTQYF. For the CDR3, the DNA is TGTGCCAGCAGCTCATACAGGGGGAAGACAGATACGCAGTATTTT.